This T cell receptor beta chain comes out of a study of identical twins' blood T cells. Study-wide results and caveats: Mainly, cloneset size products determined shared clonotypes, twins included. V gene usage reportedly matched far better within twin pairs than unrelated donors. Environmental influences on twin similarity could not be excluded.

In the case of this clonotype: No antigen is known for it.

TCRdb used MiXCR to reprocess the 5' RACE reads, holding one entry per CDR3 protein. The table lists fewer than 450,000 distinct CDR3 sequences, about 28% of them singletons. The CDR3 spans 16 residues. Per the germline V gene, CDR1 is MGHRA and CDR2 is YSYEKL. V was shortened by 4 bases and J by 5 bases, with 21 bases between the two germline ends. Input material: PBMCs. The receptor comes from a woman aged 18 to 55 in good health. The chain links TRBV4-1 to TRBJ2-7; D is perhaps TRBD2 (5 bases). In nucleotides, the CDR3 is TGCGCCAGCAGCCCAAATCCGGAGGCCGTCTGGAACGAGCAGTACTTC. Its translation is CASSPNPEAVWNEQYF.